Listed below are T cell receptor beta chains from one sample, sequenced in a study of T cell responses to AZD1222 COVID-19 vaccine. Sequencing was performed with immunoSEQ multiplex PCR; in TCRdb, only in-frame clones are kept and a portion is missing. The sample shows about 140,000 clones, 85% to 90% of them seen only once. This specimen consisted of peripheral blood, obtained on day 0 of AZD1222 vaccination. Receptors were obtained from an adult in good health. The CDR3 runs from the conserved cysteine through the conserved F or W. The D gene is left open where the match is weak. The size of a clone is reported for some rows only, either as once, few or many, or as a class for expanded clones.

TRBV5-6	-	TRBJ1-2	-	CASSSGFNRVVRGYTF	TGTGCCAGCAGCTCGGGTTTCAACAGGGTAGTGCGGGGCTACACCTTC
TRBV9	-	TRBJ1-5	-	CASSVGSSLRWDQPQHF	TGTGCCAGCAGCGTAGGGAGCAGCCTACGTTGGGATCAGCCCCAGCATTTT
TRBV27	-	TRBJ1-2	-	CASSPRTSSGYTF	TGTGCCAGCAGTCCCAGGACAAGCTCTGGCTACACCTTC
TRBV6-1	-	TRBJ1-3	-	CASSEKGVGNTIYF	TGTGCCAGCAGTGAAAAGGGGGTAGGAAACACCATATATTTT
TRBV3-1/TRBV3-2	-	TRBJ2-3	TRBD2	CASSPGTSGRASTDTQYF	TGTGCCAGCAGTCCCGGGACTAGCGGGAGGGCGAGCACAGATACGCAGTATTTT
TRBV4-1	-	TRBJ2-5	-	CASSQDLAPETQYF	TGCGCCAGCAGCCAAGATTTAGCACCAGAGACCCAGTACTTC
TRBV19	-	TRBJ1-3	-	CASSIGRHPGNTIYF	TGTGCCAGTAGTATAGGGAGACACCCCGGAAACACCATATATTTT
TRBV6-5	once	TRBJ1-2	-	CASSSQLYGYTF	TGTGCCAGCAGTTCGCAGCTCTATGGCTACACCTTC
TRBV24-1	-	TRBJ1-5	-	CATSASVWQGNQPQHF	TGTGCCACCAGCGCATCGGTCTGGCAGGGCAATCAGCCCCAGCATTTT
TRBV28	-	TRBJ2-7	-	CASSEPGKRDEQYF	TGTGCCAGCAGCGAACCGGGGAAGCGCGACGAGCAGTACTTC
TRBV6-6	-	TRBJ1-2	TRBD1	CASSSMTGGGYTF	TGTGCCAGCAGTTCGATGACAGGGGGTGGCTACACCTTC
TRBV24-1	-	TRBJ2-5	-	CATSDHREGRQETQYF	TGTGCCACCAGTGACCACAGGGAGGGACGCCAAGAGACCCAGTACTTC
TRBV28	few	TRBJ1-2	TRBD1	CASSPGVQGVGGYTF	TGTGCCAGCAGTCCAGGTGTACAGGGGGTAGGAGGCTACACCTTC
TRBV6-5	-	TRBJ1-1	TRBD1	CASSNAGQGEAFF	TGTGCCAGCAGCAACGCGGGACAGGGTGAAGCTTTCTTT
TRBV7-9	-	TRBJ1-1	-	CASGTGWYGDTEAFF	TGTGCCAGCGGTACAGGTTGGTATGGGGACACTGAAGCTTTCTTT
TRBV6-5	-	TRBJ2-1	TRBD2	CATEGTSGRYNEQFF	TGTGCCACCGAGGGGACTAGCGGGAGATACAATGAGCAGTTCTTC
TRBV7-9	-	TRBJ1-1	-	CASSFYTLSEAFF	TGTGCCAGCAGCTTTTATACCCTTTCTGAAGCTTTCTTT
TRBV6-5	-	TRBJ2-7	-	CASSRDGSYEQYF	TGTGCCAGCAGCCGGGACGGATCCTACGAGCAGTACTTC
TRBV6-5	-	TRBJ2-1	-	CASSYRVGEQFF	TGTGCCAGCAGTTACCGGGTAGGTGAGCAGTTCTTC
TRBV27	-	TRBJ2-1	-	CASSLSAGLRYNEQFF	TGTGCCAGCAGTTTATCGGCAGGTCTCCGCTACAATGAGCAGTTCTTC
TRBV5-1	-	TRBJ1-3	-	CASSLLGRSNSGNTIYF	TGCGCCAGCAGCTTGCTCGGCAGAAGTAACTCTGGAAACACCATATATTTT
TRBV11-2	-	TRBJ2-1	-	CASSSWSSGDNEQFF	TGTGCCAGCAGCTCCTGGAGCTCTGGGGACAATGAGCAGTTCTTC
TRBV4-1	-	TRBJ1-2	TRBD1	CASSQEIRDRTNYGYTF	TGCGCCAGCAGCCAAGAGATACGGGACAGGACCAACTATGGCTACACCTTC
TRBV9	-	TRBJ2-2	-	CASSLWGGGRNTGELFF	TGTGCCAGCAGCCTCTGGGGCGGGGGCCGGAACACCGGGGAGCTGTTTTTT
TRBV28	once	TRBJ1-3	-	CASKTNLGTEDLRLDSGNTIYF	TGTGCCAGCAAAACTAATTTAGGGACGGAAGATCTCCGGTTGGACTCTGGAAACACCATATATTTT
TRBV5-4	-	TRBJ2-1	TRBD2	CASSSSSGGVYNEQFF	TGTGCCAGCAGCTCCTCCAGCGGGGGGGTATACAATGAGCAGTTCTTC
TRBV7-2	once	TRBJ1-1	-	CASSLSGVNTEAFF	TGTGCCAGCAGCTTATCAGGGGTTAACACTGAAGCTTTCTTT
TRBV5-4	-	TRBJ2-3	-	CASSPSGTRTDTQYF	TGTGCCAGCAGTCCCAGCGGAACACGCACAGATACGCAGTATTTT
TRBV9	once	TRBJ2-7	TRBD2	CASSPGLAGASSYEQYF	TGTGCCAGCAGCCCAGGACTAGCGGGGGCTTCGTCCTACGAGCAGTACTTC
TRBV5-1	-	TRBJ2-7	TRBD1	CASSVRQGNYEQYF	TGCGCCAGCAGCGTAAGACAGGGGAACTACGAGCAGTACTTC
TRBV5-6	-	TRBJ1-2	TRBD1	CASSTDRGPNYGYTF	TGTGCCAGCAGCACGGACAGGGGCCCTAACTATGGCTACACCTTC
TRBV18	-	TRBJ1-1	TRBD1	CASSPPRDRAILGDTEAFF	TGTGCCAGCTCACCACCCCGGGACAGAGCCATCTTAGGGGACACTGAAGCTTTCTTT
TRBV6-6	-	TRBJ2-2	TRBD1	CASRAGGQGVSGELFF	TGTGCCAGCAGGGCGGGCGGACAGGGGGTATCCGGGGAGCTGTTTTTT
TRBV6-2/TRBV6-3	-	TRBJ1-1	TRBD1	CASSYPQGRGLEAFF	TGTGCCAGCAGTTATCCACAGGGGCGGGGGCTTGAAGCTTTCTTT
TRBV6-5	-	TRBJ1-2	TRBD1	CASSYRGHGGYTF	TGTGCCAGCAGTTACAGGGGGCATGGGGGCTACACCTTC
TRBV11-2	-	TRBJ2-1	TRBD2	CASSLEGLDDEQFF	TGTGCCAGCAGCTTAGAGGGACTAGATGATGAGCAGTTCTTC
TRBV19	-	TRBJ2-1	-	CASSIDRVSSFWNEQFF	TGTGCCAGTAGTATAGATCGCGTATCCTCCTTTTGGAATGAGCAGTTCTTC
TRBV10-1	-	TRBJ2-2	TRBD1	CASSDRGLGTGELFF	TGCGCCAGCAGTGACAGGGGGCTTGGCACCGGGGAGCTGTTTTTT
TRBV27	-	TRBJ2-7	TRBD1	CASSRGQGGPYEQYF	TGTGCCAGCAGTCGGGGACAGGGGGGTCCCTACGAGCAGTACTTC
TRBV30	-	TRBJ1-2	-	CASSGPGGYTF	TGTGCCTCCTCAGGACCGGGAGGCTACACCTTC
TRBV15	-	TRBJ1-4	-	CATSKAPATNEKLFF	TGTGCCACCAGCAAGGCTCCCGCAACTAATGAAAAACTGTTTTTT